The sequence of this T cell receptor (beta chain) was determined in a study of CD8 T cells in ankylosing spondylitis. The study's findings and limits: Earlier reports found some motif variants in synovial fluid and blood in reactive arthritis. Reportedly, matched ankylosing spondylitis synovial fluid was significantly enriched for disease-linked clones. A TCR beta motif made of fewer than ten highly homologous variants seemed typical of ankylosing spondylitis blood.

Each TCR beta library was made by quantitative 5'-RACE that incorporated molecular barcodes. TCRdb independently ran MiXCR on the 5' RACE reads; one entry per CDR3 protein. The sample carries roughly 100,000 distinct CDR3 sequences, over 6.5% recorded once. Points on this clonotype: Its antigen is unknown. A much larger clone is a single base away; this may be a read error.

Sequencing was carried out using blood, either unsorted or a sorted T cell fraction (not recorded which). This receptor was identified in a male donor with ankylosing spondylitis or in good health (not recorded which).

The CDR3 is CSGAVEEAQYF. In nucleotides, the CDR3 is TGCAGCGGTGCTGTGGAAGAGGCCCAGTACTTC. J is TRBJ2-5 and V is TRBV29-1; D gene unclear. Germline CDR1 reads SQVTM; CDR2 reads ANQGSEA. The CDR3 is 11 amino acids.